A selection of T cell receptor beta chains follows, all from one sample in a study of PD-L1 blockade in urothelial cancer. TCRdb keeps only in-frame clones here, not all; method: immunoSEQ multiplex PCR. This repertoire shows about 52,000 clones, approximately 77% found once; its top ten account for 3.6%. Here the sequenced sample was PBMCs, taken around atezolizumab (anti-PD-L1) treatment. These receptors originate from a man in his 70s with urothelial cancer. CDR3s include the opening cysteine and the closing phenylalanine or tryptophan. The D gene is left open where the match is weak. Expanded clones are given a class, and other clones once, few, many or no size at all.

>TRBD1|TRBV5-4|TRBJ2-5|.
CASSSDRQETQYF
TGTGCCAGCAGCTCGGACAGGCAAGAGACCCAGTACTTC
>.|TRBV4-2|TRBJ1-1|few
CASSQDLAGTVNTEAFF
TGTGCCAGCAGCCAAGATCTTGCGGGGACGGTGAACACTGAAGCTTTCTTT
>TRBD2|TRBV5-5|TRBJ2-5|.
CASSSGARAASGGETQYF
TGTGCCAGCAGCTCTGGGGCCCGGGCGGCTAGCGGGGGAGAGACCCAGTACTTC
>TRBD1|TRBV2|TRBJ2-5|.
CASNRGRGETQYF
TGTGCCAGCAACAGGGGGCGCGGAGAGACCCAGTACTTC
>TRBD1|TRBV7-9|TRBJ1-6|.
CASSLAGQGNSPLHF
TGTGCCAGCAGCTTAGCCGGACAGGGGAATTCACCCCTCCACTTT
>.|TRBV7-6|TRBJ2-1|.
CASSNVAGYAYNEQFF
TGTGCCAGCAGCAATGTAGCCGGGTACGCCTACAATGAGCAGTTCTTC
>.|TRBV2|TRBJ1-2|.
CASSKGGRTNYGYTF
TGTGCCAGCAGTAAGGGGGGGAGGACTAACTATGGCTACACCTTC
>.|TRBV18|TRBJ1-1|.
CASSPIPLTMNTEAFF
TGTGCCAGCTCACCGATACCCTTAACAATGAACACTGAAGCTTTCTTT
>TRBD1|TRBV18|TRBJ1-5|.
CASSRGQGDNQPQHF
TGTGCCAGCTCGCGGGGACAGGGTGACAATCAGCCCCAGCATTTT
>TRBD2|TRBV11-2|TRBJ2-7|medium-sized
CASSRVGAGSAEQYF
TGTGCCAGCAGCCGCGTAGGAGCGGGGTCCGCCGAGCAGTACTTC
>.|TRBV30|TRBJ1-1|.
CAWSLGEMNTEAFF
TGTGCCTGGAGTCTCGGGGAAATGAACACTGAAGCTTTCTTT
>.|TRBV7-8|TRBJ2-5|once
CASSLGAQETQYF
TGTGCCAGCAGCTTAGGGGCCCAAGAGACCCAGTACTTC
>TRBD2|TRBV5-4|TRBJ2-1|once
CASSLLGGGGYNEQFF
TGTGCCAGCAGCTTGTTGGGCGGGGGGGGTTACAATGAGCAGTTCTTC
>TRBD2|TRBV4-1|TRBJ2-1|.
CASSSTSGGSYNEQFF
TGCGCCAGCAGCTCTACTAGCGGGGGGTCCTACAATGAGCAGTTCTTC
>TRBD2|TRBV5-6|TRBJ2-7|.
CASSLAGGNEQYF
TGTGCCAGCAGCTTGGCGGGGGGGAACGAGCAGTACTTC
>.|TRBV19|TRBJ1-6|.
CASSGDMLNSPLHF
TGTGCCAGTAGTGGGGACATGTTGAATTCACCCCTCCACTTT
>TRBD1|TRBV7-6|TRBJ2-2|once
CASRNRGNTGELFF
TGTGCCAGCAGGAACAGGGGTAACACCGGGGAGCTGTTTTTT
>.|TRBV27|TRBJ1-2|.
CASSQDRGGYGYTF
TGTGCCAGCAGCCAGGACAGAGGGGGCTATGGCTACACCTTC
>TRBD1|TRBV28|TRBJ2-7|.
CASSPDRGYEQYF
TGTGCCAGCAGCCCCGACAGGGGGTACGAGCAGTACTTC
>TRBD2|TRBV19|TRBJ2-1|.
CASSPQLAAPYGEQFF
TGTGCCAGTAGTCCTCAACTAGCGGCACCTTACGGTGAGCAGTTCTTC
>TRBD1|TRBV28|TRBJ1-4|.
CASSGSGQGRSPNEKLFF
TGTGCCAGCAGTGGTTCGGGACAGGGAAGGTCACCTAATGAAAAACTGTTTTTT
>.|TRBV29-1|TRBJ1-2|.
CSVDDSVDYGYTF
TGCAGCGTTGACGACTCGGTAGACTATGGCTACACCTTC
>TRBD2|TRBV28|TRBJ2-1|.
CASRSGTSSYNEQFF
TGTGCCAGCAGATCCGGGACTAGCTCCTACAATGAGCAGTTCTTC
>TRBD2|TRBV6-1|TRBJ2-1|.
CASSEALAGIREPYNEQFF
TGTGCCAGCAGTGAAGCCCTAGCGGGGATCCGGGAACCCTACAATGAGCAGTTCTTC
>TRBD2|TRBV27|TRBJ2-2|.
CASSFWGGGKGTGELFF
TGTGCCAGCAGTTTCTGGGGGGGAGGGAAGGGTACCGGGGAGCTGTTTTTT
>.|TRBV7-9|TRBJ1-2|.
CASSLVLGGAPYGYTF
TGTGCCAGCAGCTTAGTTCTCGGGGGGGCCCCCTATGGCTACACCTTC
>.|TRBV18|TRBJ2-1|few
CASSSTSNNEQFF
TGTGCCAGCTCCTCGACTAGTAACAATGAGCAGTTCTTC
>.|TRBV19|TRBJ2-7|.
CASSIGSQLYF
TGTGCCAGTAGTATAGGGAGTCAGCTGTACTTC
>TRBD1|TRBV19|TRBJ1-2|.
CASSIRGTGENGYTF
TGTGCCAGTAGTATAAGGGGGACAGGGGAGAATGGCTACACCTTC
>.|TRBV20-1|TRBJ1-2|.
CSAQDYYGYTF
TGCAGTGCTCAGGATTACTATGGCTACACCTTC
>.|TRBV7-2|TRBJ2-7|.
CASSSPAGRNSYEQYF
TGTGCCAGCAGCTCCCCGGCGGGACGGAACTCCTACGAGCAGTACTTC
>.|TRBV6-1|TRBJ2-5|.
CASSGLLVGETQYF
TGTGCCAGCAGTGGACTACTAGTGGGTGAGACCCAGTACTTC
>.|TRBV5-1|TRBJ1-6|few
CASSEEAGENSPLHF
TGCGCCAGCAGCGAGGAAGCAGGGGAAAATTCACCCCTCCACTTT
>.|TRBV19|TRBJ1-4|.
CAGEQVRSEKLFF
TGTGCCGGGGAACAGGTTCGTAGTGAAAAACTGTTTTTT
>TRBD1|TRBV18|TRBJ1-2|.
CASSPLGPSDRAIYGYTF
TGTGCCAGCTCACCACTTGGCCCCTCGGACAGGGCGATCTATGGCTACACCTTC
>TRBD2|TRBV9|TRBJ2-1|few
CASSSRTSGIANEQFF
TGTGCCAGCAGCTCGCGGACTAGCGGGATTGCAAATGAGCAGTTCTTC
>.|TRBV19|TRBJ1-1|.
CASSNSANTEAFF
TGTGCCAGTAGTAACAGTGCGAACACTGAAGCTTTCTTT
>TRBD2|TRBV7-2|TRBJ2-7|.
CASSLEAQRTSYEQYF
TGTGCCAGCAGCTTAGAAGCCCAGAGGACTAGCTACGAGCAGTACTTC
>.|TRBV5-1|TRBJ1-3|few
CASKPGERSGNTIYF
TGCGCCAGCAAACCAGGTGAACGCTCTGGAAACACCATATATTTT
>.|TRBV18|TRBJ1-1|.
CASSPYVGNTEAFF
TGTGCCAGCTCACCTTACGTCGGGAACACTGAAGCTTTCTTT
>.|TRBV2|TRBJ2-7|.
CASGQSYEQYF
TGTGCCAGTGGACAGTCCTACGAGCAGTACTTC
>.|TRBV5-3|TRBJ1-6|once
CARGGGLDSPLHF
TGTGCCAGAGGCGGGGGCTTGGATTCACCCCTCCACTTT
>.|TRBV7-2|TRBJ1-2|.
CASSVRGSGYTF
TGTGCCAGCAGCGTCAGGGGAAGCGGCTACACCTTC
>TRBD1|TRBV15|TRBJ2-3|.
CATSPTSYRGQGDTQYF
TGTGCCACCAGCCCCACGTCCTACAGGGGGCAGGGAGATACGCAGTATTTT
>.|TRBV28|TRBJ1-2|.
CASSLWAGDYGYTF
TGTGCCAGCAGTTTATGGGCAGGGGACTATGGCTACACCTTC
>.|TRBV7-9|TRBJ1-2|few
CASSFSGVLVSYTF
TGTGCCAGCAGCTTTTCAGGGGTACTTGTGAGCTACACCTTC
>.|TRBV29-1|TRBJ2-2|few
CSVDTGRGTGELFF
TGCAGCGTTGACACAGGGCGTGGGACCGGGGAGCTGTTTTTT
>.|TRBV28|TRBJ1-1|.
CATGRGGSNTEAFF
TGTGCCACCGGGAGGGGGGGGTCGAACACTGAAGCTTTCTTT
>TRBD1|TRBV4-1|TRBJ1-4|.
CASSLSRQGELFF
TGCGCCAGCAGCCTCTCCCGTCAGGGGGAACTGTTTTTT
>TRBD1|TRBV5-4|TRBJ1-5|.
CASSPGTGSNQPQHF
TGTGCCAGCAGCCCGGGGACAGGTAGCAATCAGCCCCAGCATTTT
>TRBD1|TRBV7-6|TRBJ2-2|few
CASSPRQGEVGELFF
TGTGCCAGCAGCCCTAGACAGGGGGAGGTCGGGGAGCTGTTTTTT
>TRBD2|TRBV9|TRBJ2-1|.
CASGGLAGTDEQFF
TGTGCCAGCGGGGGACTAGCGGGAACTGATGAGCAGTTCTTC
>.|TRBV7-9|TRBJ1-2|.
CASSLARVDYGYTF
TGTGCCAGCAGCTTAGCGCGGGTCGACTATGGCTACACCTTC
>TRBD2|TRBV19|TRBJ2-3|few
CASRRSGGAIDTQYF
TGTGCCAGTAGAAGGAGCGGGGGGGCTATAGATACGCAGTATTTT
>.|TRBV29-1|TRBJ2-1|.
CSAVEGYSYNEQFF
TGCAGCGCCGTGGAGGGCTACTCCTACAATGAGCAGTTCTTC